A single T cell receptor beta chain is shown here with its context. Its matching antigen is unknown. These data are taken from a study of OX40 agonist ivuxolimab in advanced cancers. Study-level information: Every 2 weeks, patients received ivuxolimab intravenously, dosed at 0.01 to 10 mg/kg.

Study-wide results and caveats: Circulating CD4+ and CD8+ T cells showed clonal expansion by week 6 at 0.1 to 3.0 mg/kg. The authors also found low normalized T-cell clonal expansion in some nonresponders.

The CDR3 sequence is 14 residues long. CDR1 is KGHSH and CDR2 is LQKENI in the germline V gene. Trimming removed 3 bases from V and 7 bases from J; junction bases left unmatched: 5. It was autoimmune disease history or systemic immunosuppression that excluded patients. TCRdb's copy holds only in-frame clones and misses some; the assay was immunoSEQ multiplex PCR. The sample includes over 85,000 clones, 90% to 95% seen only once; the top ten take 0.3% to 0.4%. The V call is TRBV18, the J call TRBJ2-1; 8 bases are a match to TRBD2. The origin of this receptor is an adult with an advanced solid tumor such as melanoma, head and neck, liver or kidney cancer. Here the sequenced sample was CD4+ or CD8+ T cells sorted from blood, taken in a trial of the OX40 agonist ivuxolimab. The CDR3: CASSPSGLVNEQFF. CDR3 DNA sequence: TGTGCCAGCTCACCCTCGGGACTAGTGAATGAGCAGTTCTTC.